The 21 T cell receptor beta chains presented below share a single source sample, sequenced in a study of CD8 T cells in ankylosing spondylitis. Findings of the study overall: A TCR beta motif made of fewer than ten highly homologous variants seemed typical of ankylosing spondylitis blood.

One entry per CDR3 protein, called by TCRdb with MiXCR from the 5' RACE reads. The sample includes fewer than 400,000 distinct CDR3 sequences, under 25% of them seen just once. These receptors have no identified antigens. The specimen sequenced was blood, either unsorted or a sorted T cell fraction (not recorded which). The receptors were gathered from a male donor with ankylosing spondylitis.

This clonotype was counted between two and nine times. The CDR3 is CASSFADTDTQYF. In DNA, the CDR3 is TGCGCCAGCAGCTTTGCTGACACAGATACGCAGTATTTT. This chain connects TRBV4-3 to TRBJ2-3; D is unclear. Trimming removed 5 bases at V and 2 bases at J, with 8 bases between. The germline CDR1 and CDR2 sequences are LGHNA and YSLEER. This CDR3 is built from 13 residues.

This chain joins TRBV20-1 and TRBJ2-5; D may be TRBD1 (5 bases). Germline V CDR1 and CDR2: DFQATT, SNEGSKA (reference sequence). V gave up 0 bases and J gave up 10 bases, with 21 bases separating them. CDR3 length equals 15 residues. The CDR3 nucleotides read TGCAGTGCTAGAGATCGGCAGGGCGGCCAGTGGGACCAGTACTTC. Its translation: CSARDRQGGQWDQYF.

This sequence joins TRBV25-1 and TRBJ2-2; 11 nucleotides match TRBD2. Germline V CDR1 and CDR2: MGHDK, SYGVNS. With 8 bases clipped from V and 6 bases from J, the junction kept 8 bases outside the gene matches. The CDR3 contains 15 residues. The CDR3 DNA sequence: TGTGCCAGCGGAACTAGCGGGAGTAGGGCCGGGGAGCTGTTTTTT. It yields the protein CASGTSGSRAGELFF. Variable domain in full (rest from reference TRBV25-1 and TRBJ2-2): EADIYQTPRYLVIGTGKKITLECSQTMGHDKMYWYQQDPGMELHLIHYSYGVNSTEKGDLSSESTVSRIRTEHFPLTLESARPSHTSQYLCASGTSGSRAGELFFGEGSRLTVL.

This clonotype was seen a few times. V is TRBV9 and J is TRBJ2-2; TRBD1 might be the D (5 bases). V was cut by 0 bases and J by 15 bases, with 18 bases left in between. CDR1 SGDLS and CDR2 YYNGEE come from the germline V gene. The CDR3 consists of 14 residues. The CDR3 DNA sequence: TGTGCCAGCAGCGTAGAGTGGACACCACGACTGTTGTTTTTT. Its protein is CASSVEWTPRLLFF.

The chain recombines TRBV5-1 with TRBJ2-7; TRBD2 matches at 11 bases. The CDR3 consists of 17 residues. V dropped 4 bases and J dropped 4; count of bases not matched to a gene: 13. Germline V gene lookup returns CDR1 SGHRS and CDR2 YFSETQ. CDR3 sequence: CASSPLRGLAEEYEQYF. CDR3 bases: TGCGCCAGCAGCCCCCTTAGGGGACTAGCGGAGGAGTACGAGCAGTACTTC.

The chain couples TRBV29-1 to TRBJ2-2, with D tentatively TRBD2 (6 bases). CDR1 and CDR2 (germline): SQVTM, ANQGSEA. Trimming cost V 7 bases and J 4 bases, with 13 bases left between them. CDR3 size: 13 residues. The CDR3 bases are TGCAGCGCGGGACTGTCAACCACCGGGGAGCTGTTTTTT. Protein sequence: CSAGLSTTGELFF.

The chain uses TRBV4-3 and TRBJ2-3; 9 nucleotides line up with TRBD2. Germline-derived CDR1 and CDR2 are LGHNA and YSLEER. CDR3 length equals 15 residues. Losses at the gene ends were 2 bases for V and 4 bases for J; bases not matched to a gene: 4. CDR3 DNA: TGCGCCAGCAGCCAAATAGCGGGAGAAGCAGATACGCAGTATTTT. This sequence encodes CASSQIAGEADTQYF.

This clonotype appeared a few times. The genes are TRBV5-5 and TRBJ1-5; possible D gene TRBD1, 6 bases. The CDR3 has 14 amino acids. Trimming took off 3 bases at V and 5 bases at J, with 12 bases between the two ends. The germline gives CDR1 SGHKS, CDR2 YYEKEE (reference sequence). CDR3 sequence: CASSSDRPDQPQHF. In DNA form, the CDR3 reads TGTGCCAGCAGCTCCGACAGGCCGGATCAGCCCCAGCATTTT.

J is TRBJ2-7 and V is TRBV3-1, with 7 bases aligning to TRBD2. J was trimmed by 7 bases and V by 5 bases; bases with no gene match: 17. This CDR3 has 16 amino acids. Germline CDR1 is LGHDT and CDR2 is YNNKEL (reference sequence). CDR3 region: CASSVHPGLYLREQYF. In DNA form, the CDR3 reads TGTGCCAGCAGCGTGCATCCGGGACTATACTTACGAGAGCAGTACTTC.

There are a few counts of this clonotype. The chain employs TRBV2 and TRBJ1-2, with TRBD1 matching 7 bases. Per germline, CDR1 SNHLY and CDR2 FYNNEI. V gave up 5 bases and J gave up 3 bases; unmatched junction bases: 6. The CDR3 has 14 amino acids. The CDR3 region is CASSTDRAYYGYTF. In nucleotides, the CDR3 is TGTGCCAGCAGTACTGACAGGGCCTACTATGGCTACACCTTC. The full variable domain, in which reference TRBV2 and TRBJ1-2 provide the parts outside the CDR3, is EPEVTQTPSHQVTQMGQEVILRCVPISNHLYFYWYRQILGQKVEFLVSFYNNEISEKSEIFDDQFSVERPDGSNFTLKIRSTKLEDSAMYFCASSTDRAYYGYTFGSGTRLTVV.

This clonotype was picked up a small number of times. The chain recombines TRBV30 with TRBJ1-1; D is unclear. Germline V gene lookup returns CDR1 GTSNPN and CDR2 SVGIG (reference sequence). The CDR3 extends over 14 amino acids. V was cut by 1 base and J by 3 bases, with 12 bases left in between. The CDR3 DNA sequence: TGTGCCTGGAGTGGAGGCGGATACTACACTGAAGCTTTCTTT. This codes for CAWSGGGYYTEAFF.

This clonotype was detected once. This chain uses TRBV3-1 with TRBJ1-5; maybe TRBD1 (6 bases). The CDR3 extends over 15 amino acids. The ends were cut back, 0 bases at V and 5 bases at J, with 11 bases in the middle. The germline CDR1 and CDR2 sequences are LGHDT and YNNKEL (reference sequence). The CDR3 region has the DNA TGTGCCAGCAGCCAAGACAGGGGAACTGATCAGCCCCAGCATTTT. Amino acids: CASSQDRGTDQPQHF.

This chain connects TRBV7-2 to TRBJ1-4; 7 bases fit TRBD1. Germline V gene lookup returns CDR1 SGHTA and CDR2 FQGNSA. V lost 1 base to trimming and J lost 3 bases; unmatched junction nucleotides: 2. This CDR3 contains 15 residues. The CDR3 sequence is CASSLDRGANEKLFF. In nucleotides, the CDR3 is TGTGCCAGCAGCTTAGACAGGGGAGCTAATGAAAAACTGTTTTTT.

This clonotype was picked up a small number of times. The chain joins TRBV2 to TRBJ2-2, with D possibly called TRBD1 or TRBD2 (5 bases each). The CDR3 is 14 amino acids. V lost 7 bases to trimming and J lost 7 bases, with 16 bases between them. Germline V CDR1 and CDR2: SNHLY, FYNNEI. CDR3 nucleotide sequence: TGTGCCAGCAACCGGGGACGGATTTTCGGGGAGCTGTTTTTT. Translation gives CASNRGRIFGELFF.

There are a few counts of this clonotype. This chain joins TRBV12-3 or TRBV12-4 and TRBJ2-1; D call uncertain. There are 11 residues in the CDR3. V dropped 3 bases and J dropped 9 bases, with 6 bases sitting between them. CDR3 in amino acids: CASSFGGEQFF. The CDR3 nucleotides are TGTGCCAGCAGTTTTGGTGGTGAGCAGTTCTTC.

The gene calls are TRBV28 and TRBJ1-5; 11 bases are a match to TRBD1. The CDR3 sequence is 16 residues long. CDR1 is MDHEN and CDR2 is SYDVKM in the germline V gene. Trimming cost V 3 bases and J 2 bases; bases outside gene matches: 3. CDR3 loop: CASSFQGQGGNQPQHF. The CDR3 coding sequence is TGTGCCAGCAGTTTTCAGGGACAGGGGGGCAATCAGCCCCAGCATTTT.

This clonotype was detected only a few times. The chain links TRBV20-1 to TRBJ2-1; D is perhaps TRBD2 (5 bases). From germline, CDR1 is DFQATT and CDR2 SNEGSKA (reference sequence). The ends were cut back, 0 bases at V and 2 bases at J, with 11 bases in the middle. This CDR3 is built from 15 residues. In DNA, the CDR3 is TGCAGTGCTAGAGATTCGCGGCGGGCCTACAATGAGCAGTTCTTC. Protein sequence: CSARDSRRAYNEQFF.

The rearrangement uses TRBV5-1 and TRBJ2-7; TRBD1 matches at 10 bases. Trimming cost V 7 bases and J 5 bases; bases outside gene matches: 12. The CDR3 spans 15 residues. Per germline, CDR1 SGHRS and CDR2 YFSETQ. The CDR3 DNA reads TGCGCCAGCGGACTCCACCCGGGACAGGGGAACGAGCAGTACTTC. Its translation is CASGLHPGQGNEQYF. The variable domain in full, with the rest retrieved from reference TRBV5-1 and TRBJ2-7, is KAGVTQTPRYLIKTRGQQVTLSCSPISGHRSVSWYQQTPGQGLQFLFEYFSETQRNKGNFPGRFSGRQFSNSRSEMNVSTLELGDSALYLCASGLHPGQGNEQYFGPGTRLTVT.

Only a few counts were recorded for this clonotype. This rearrangement joins TRBV2 to TRBJ2-3; tentative D call: TRBD2 (6 bases). CDR3 length: 18 residues. Germline-derived CDR1 and CDR2 are SNHLY and FYNNEI. With 0 bases removed from V and 1 base from J, the gap between germline ends came to 17 bases. CDR3 region: CASSEALPGTLRTDTQYF. The DNA for the CDR3 is TGTGCCAGCAGTGAAGCGCTTCCCGGGACTCTACGCACAGATACGCAGTATTTT.

V gene TRBV7-8 combines with J gene TRBJ2-2; 10 nucleotides align to TRBD1. Germline lookup yields CDR1 SGHVS and CDR2 FQNEAQ. This CDR3 is 16 amino acids long. Losses at the gene ends were 6 bases for V and 4 bases for J; bases not matched to a gene: 8. CDR3 sequence reads: CASRLPGQGSTGELFF. In nucleotides, the CDR3 is TGTGCCAGCAGGCTTCCGGGACAGGGGTCCACCGGGGAGCTGTTTTTT.

This clonotype was observed a handful of times. The rearrangement joins TRBV29-1 to TRBJ2-3; D not resolved. The V end was cut by 0 bases, the J end by 5 bases, with 9 bases between. Germline V gene sequence: CDR1 SQVTM, CDR2 ANQGSEA. The CDR3 is 13 amino acids. CDR3 sequence reads: CSVEDQARDTQYF. DNA of the CDR3: TGCAGCGTTGAAGATCAGGCGCGAGATACGCAGTATTTT.